This T cell receptor (beta chain) comes out of a study of T cells in Graves' hyperthyroidism and ophthalmopathy. Study observations and caveats: Blood also showed most of the thyroid clonotypes that were expanded above 0.001.

V was pared by 1 base and J by 4 bases, with 16 bases between. The CDR3 consists of 16 residues. Germline loops: CDR1 GTSNPN, CDR2 SVGIG (reference sequence). There were TCR beta CDR3 regions amplified from RNA transcripts. The primer set for the first-round RT-PCR of the TCR CDR3 was HTBI. Via MiXCR, TCRdb re-called the multiplex PCR reads, giving one row per CDR3 protein. The sample has about 210,000 distinct CDR3 sequences, 17% seen once. This clonotype was counted at least ten times. Its antigen remains unidentified. The rearrangement uses TRBV30 and TRBJ2-2; D possibly corresponds to TRBD1 (5 bases). Sequences were obtained from blood. The source of this sequence is a man in his fifties with Graves' hyperthyroidism. The CDR3 nucleotides are TGTGCCTGGAGTGAACCTCAACGACAGTCCACCGGGGAGCTGTTTTTT. This sequence encodes CAWSEPQRQSTGELFF.